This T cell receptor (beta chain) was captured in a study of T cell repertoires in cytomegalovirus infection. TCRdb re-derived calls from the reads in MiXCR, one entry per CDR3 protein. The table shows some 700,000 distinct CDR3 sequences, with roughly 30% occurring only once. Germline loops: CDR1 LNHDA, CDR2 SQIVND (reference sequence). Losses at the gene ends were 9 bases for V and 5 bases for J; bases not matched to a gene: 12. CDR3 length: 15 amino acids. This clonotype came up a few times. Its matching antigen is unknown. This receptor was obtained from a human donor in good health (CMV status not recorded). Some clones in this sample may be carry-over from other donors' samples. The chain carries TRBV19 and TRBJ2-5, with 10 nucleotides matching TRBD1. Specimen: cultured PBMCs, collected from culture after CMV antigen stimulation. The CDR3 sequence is CASGPLRDRGETQYF. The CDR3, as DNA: TGTGCCAGCGGGCCACTCCGGGACAGGGGTGAGACCCAGTACTTC. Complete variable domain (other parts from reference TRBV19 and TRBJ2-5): DGGITQSPKYLFRKEGQNVTLSCEQNLNHDAMYWYRQDPGQGLRLIYYSQIVNDFQKGDIAEGYSVSREKKESFPLTVTSAQKNPTAFYLCASGPLRDRGETQYFGPGTRLLVL.